This is a list of T cell receptor beta chains from one sample in a study of vaccination and CD4 T cells after COVID-19. MiXCR, applied by TCRdb to the PCR reads, yields one record per CDR3 protein. The sample holds 15,000 to 20,000 distinct CDR3 sequences, about 39% seen once. Their antigens remain unidentified. The source material was CD4+ T cells from blood, cultured in vitro. Receptors originate from a human donor who had recovered from COVID-19. Each CDR3 is given with its conserved first and last residue. The D gene is left open where the match is weak. Size tells how often a clone was seen (once, few, many) or the class of an expanded clone, and some rows leave it out.

abundance	j_gene	v_gene	d_gene	CDR3aa	CDR3nt
-	TRBJ1-4	TRBV28	-	CASRLTSPNEKLFF	TGTGCCAGCAGACTGACAAGCCCTAATGAAAAACTGTTTTTT
-	TRBJ1-4	TRBV7-9	-	CASSLEGRRSEKLFF	TGTGCCAGCAGCTTAGAGGGGCGAAGGAGTGAAAAACTGTTTTTT
few	TRBJ1-2	TRBV27	TRBD1	CASSQTGGYGYTF	TGTGCCAGCAGCCAGACAGGGGGCTATGGCTACACCTTC
-	TRBJ2-7	TRBV20-1	-	CSPTTGRSSYEQYF	TGCAGTCCGACTACGGGGCGCAGTTCCTACGAGCAGTACTTC
-	TRBJ1-6	TRBV11-2	-	CASSPPASPLHF	TGTGCCAGCAGCCCCCCCGCCTCACCCCTCCACTTT
-	TRBJ2-5	TRBV2	-	CASSEGRAETQYF	TGTGCCAGCAGTGAAGGCCGGGCAGAGACCCAGTACTTC
-	TRBJ2-2	TRBV6-4	-	CARGGGAGELFF	TGTGCCAGGGGGGGCGGCGCCGGGGAGCTGTTTTTT
-	TRBJ1-1	TRBV10-3	-	CAITSDGGGGTEAFF	TGTGCCATCACCTCGGACGGCGGCGGGGGCACTGAAGCTTTCTTT
few	TRBJ1-2	TRBV12-3/TRBV12-4	-	CASSLGQLRANYGYTF	TGTGCCAGCAGTTTAGGGCAGCTCCGAGCTAACTATGGCTACACCTTC
-	TRBJ2-1	TRBV7-9	TRBD2	CASSLMRMLAVYNEQFF	TGTGCCAGCAGCCTAATGCGAATGCTAGCGGTATACAATGAGCAGTTCTTC
large	TRBJ1-6	TRBV5-1	-	CASRNKPQLGVISPLHF	TGCGCCAGCAGAAACAAGCCACAATTAGGGGTGATATCACCCCTCCACTTT
-	TRBJ1-5	TRBV6-5	TRBD1	CASSYSWGQGQPQHF	TGTGCCAGCAGTTACTCTTGGGGACAGGGTCAGCCCCAGCATTTT
once	TRBJ2-3	TRBV20-1	TRBD2	CSAAGLAADTQYF	TGCAGTGCCGCAGGACTAGCGGCAGATACGCAGTATTTT
few	TRBJ2-7	TRBV6-1	TRBD1	CASRLFPGQQYEQYF	TGTGCCAGCAGGCTTTTCCCGGGACAGCAGTATGAGCAGTACTTC
-	TRBJ1-6	TRBV20-1	TRBD1	CSAKNRDRGNSPLHF	TGCAGTGCCAAAAACCGGGACAGGGGGAATTCACCCCTCCACTTT
few	TRBJ1-5	TRBV6-2/TRBV6-3	-	CASSAYRDPSNQPQHF	TGTGCCAGCAGTGCCTACAGGGACCCTAGCAATCAGCCCCAGCATTTT